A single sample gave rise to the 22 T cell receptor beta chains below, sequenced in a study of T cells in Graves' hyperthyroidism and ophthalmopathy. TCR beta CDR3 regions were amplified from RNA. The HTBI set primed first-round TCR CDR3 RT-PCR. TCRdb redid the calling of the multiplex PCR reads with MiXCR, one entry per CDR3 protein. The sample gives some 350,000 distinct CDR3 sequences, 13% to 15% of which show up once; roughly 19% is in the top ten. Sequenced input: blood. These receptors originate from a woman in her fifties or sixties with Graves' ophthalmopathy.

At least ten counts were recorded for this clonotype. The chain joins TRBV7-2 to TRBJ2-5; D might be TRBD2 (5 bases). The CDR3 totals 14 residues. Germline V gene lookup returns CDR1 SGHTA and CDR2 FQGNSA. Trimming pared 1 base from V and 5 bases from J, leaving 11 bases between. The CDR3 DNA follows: TGTGCCAGCAGCTTAGGTGGGAGTTGGGAGACCCAGTACTTC. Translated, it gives CASSLGGSWETQYF.

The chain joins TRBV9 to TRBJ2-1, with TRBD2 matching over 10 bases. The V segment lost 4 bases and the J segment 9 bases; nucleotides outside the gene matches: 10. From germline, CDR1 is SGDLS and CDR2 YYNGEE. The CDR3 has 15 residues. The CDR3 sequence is CASSPLGGLAVEQFF. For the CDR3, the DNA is TGTGCCAGCAGCCCCCTCGGAGGACTAGCGGTTGAGCAGTTCTTC.

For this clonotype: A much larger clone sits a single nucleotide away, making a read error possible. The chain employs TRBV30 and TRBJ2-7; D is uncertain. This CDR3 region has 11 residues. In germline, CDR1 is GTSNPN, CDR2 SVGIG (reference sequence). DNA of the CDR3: TGTGCCTGGGGTGTGAGCTCCGAGCAGTACTTC. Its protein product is CAWGVSSEQYF.

The CDR3 loop is CASSFSPMEASGPYEQYF. As DNA, the CDR3 is TGTGCCAGCAGTTTTTCTCCGATGGAGGCTAGCGGTCCCTACGAGCAGTACTTC. The chain links TRBV28 to TRBJ2-7; 7 bases fit TRBD2. The V gene end was trimmed by 3 bases and the J gene end by 2 bases; junction bases not matched to a gene: 16. This CDR3 is built from 18 residues. Germline assignment: CDR1 MDHEN and CDR2 SYDVKM.

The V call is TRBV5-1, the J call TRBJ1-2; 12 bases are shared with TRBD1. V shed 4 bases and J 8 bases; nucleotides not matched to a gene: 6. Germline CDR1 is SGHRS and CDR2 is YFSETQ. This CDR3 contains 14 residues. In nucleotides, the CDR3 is TGCGCCAGCAGCGGGGGGACAGGGGGCAGGGGCTACACCTTC. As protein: CASSGGTGGRGYTF.

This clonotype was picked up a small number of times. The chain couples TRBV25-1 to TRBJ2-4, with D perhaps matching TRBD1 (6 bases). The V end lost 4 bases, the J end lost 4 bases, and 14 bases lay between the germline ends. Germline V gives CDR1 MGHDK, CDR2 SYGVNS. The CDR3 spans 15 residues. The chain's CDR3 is CASSVGADYKNIQYF. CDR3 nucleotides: TGTGCCAGCAGTGTGGGGGCCGACTATAAAAACATTCAGTACTTC.

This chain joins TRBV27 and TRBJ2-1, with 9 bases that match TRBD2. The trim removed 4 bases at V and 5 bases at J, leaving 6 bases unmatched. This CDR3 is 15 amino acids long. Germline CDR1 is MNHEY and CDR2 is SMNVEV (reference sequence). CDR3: CASSYVASGNNEQFF. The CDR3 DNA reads TGTGCCAGCAGTTATGTGGCTAGCGGGAACAATGAGCAGTTCTTC.

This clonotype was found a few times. This chain's CDR3 is CSARVGADQPQHF. CDR3 bases: TGCAGTGCTAGAGTCGGGGCCGATCAGCCCCAGCATTTT. The V and J genes are TRBV20-1 and TRBJ1-5; TRBD1 is a possible D gene (5 bases). CDR3 length: 13 amino acids. CDR1 is DFQATT and CDR2 is SNEGSKA in the germline V gene (reference sequence). Trimming took 1 base from V and 5 from J, leaving 9 bases between them.

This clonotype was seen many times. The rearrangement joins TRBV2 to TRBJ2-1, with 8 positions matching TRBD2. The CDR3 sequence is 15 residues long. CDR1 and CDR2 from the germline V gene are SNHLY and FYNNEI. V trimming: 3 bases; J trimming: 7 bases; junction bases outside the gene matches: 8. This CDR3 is CASSERVAGRNEQFF. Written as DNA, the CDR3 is TGTGCCAGCAGTGAGAGGGTAGCGGGACGGAATGAGCAGTTCTTC.

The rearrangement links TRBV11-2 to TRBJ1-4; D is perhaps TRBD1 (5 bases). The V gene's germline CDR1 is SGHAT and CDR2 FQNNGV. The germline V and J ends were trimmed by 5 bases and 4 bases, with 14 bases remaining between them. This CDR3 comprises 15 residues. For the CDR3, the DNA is TGTGCCAGCAGCCGGCGGGGGGTGGGTAATGAAAAACTGTTTTTT. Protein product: CASSRRGVGNEKLFF.

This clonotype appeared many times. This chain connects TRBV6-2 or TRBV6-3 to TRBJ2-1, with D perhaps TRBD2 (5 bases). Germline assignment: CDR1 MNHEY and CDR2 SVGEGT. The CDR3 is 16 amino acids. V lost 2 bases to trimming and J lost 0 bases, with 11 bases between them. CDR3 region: CASSYGLGSSYNEQFF. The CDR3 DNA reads TGTGCCAGCAGTTACGGTCTTGGGAGCTCCTACAATGAGCAGTTCTTC.

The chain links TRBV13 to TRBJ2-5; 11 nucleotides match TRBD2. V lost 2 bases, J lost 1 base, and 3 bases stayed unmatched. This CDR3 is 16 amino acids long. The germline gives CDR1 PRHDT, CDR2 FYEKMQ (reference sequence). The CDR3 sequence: CASSLYGLAGQETQYF. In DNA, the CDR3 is TGTGCCAGCAGCTTATACGGACTAGCGGGCCAAGAGACCCAGTACTTC.

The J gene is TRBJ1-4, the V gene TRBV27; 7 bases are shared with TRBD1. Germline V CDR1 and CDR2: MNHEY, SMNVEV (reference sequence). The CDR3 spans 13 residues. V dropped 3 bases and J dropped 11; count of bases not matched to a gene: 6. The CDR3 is CASSFFTGEKLFF. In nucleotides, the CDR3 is TGTGCCAGCAGTTTCTTTACAGGGGAGAAACTGTTTTTT. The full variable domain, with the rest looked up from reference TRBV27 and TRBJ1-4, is EAQVTQNPRYLITVTGKKLTVTCSQNMNHEYMSWYRQDPGLGLRQIYYSMNVEVTDKGDVPEGYKVSRKEKRNFPLILESPSPNQTSLYFCASSFFTGEKLFFGSGTQLSVL.

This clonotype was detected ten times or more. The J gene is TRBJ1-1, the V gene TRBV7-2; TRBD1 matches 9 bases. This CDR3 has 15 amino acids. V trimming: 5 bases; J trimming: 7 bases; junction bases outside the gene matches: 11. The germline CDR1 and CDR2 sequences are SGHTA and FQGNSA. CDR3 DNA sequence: TGTGCCAGCAGCCCCCCCCGGACAGGGGTGGGTGAAGCTTTCTTT. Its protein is CASSPPRTGVGEAFF.

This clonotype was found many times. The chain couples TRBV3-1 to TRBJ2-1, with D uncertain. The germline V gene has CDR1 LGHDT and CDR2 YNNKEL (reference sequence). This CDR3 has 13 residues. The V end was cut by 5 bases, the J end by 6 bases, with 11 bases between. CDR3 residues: CASSTSTGNEQFF. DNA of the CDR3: TGTGCCAGCAGCACAAGTACGGGCAATGAGCAGTTCTTC.

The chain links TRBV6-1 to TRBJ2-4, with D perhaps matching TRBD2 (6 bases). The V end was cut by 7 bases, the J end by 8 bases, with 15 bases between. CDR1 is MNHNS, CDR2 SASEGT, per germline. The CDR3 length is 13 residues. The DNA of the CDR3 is TGTGCCAGCACCCCTGCCGGAGGGGACATTCAGTACTTC. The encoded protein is CASTPAGGDIQYF.

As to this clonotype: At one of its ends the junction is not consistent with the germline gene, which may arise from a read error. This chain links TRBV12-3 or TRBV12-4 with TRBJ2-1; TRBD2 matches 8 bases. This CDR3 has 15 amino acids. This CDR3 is CASSLTSAEDNERFF. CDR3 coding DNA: TGTGCCAGCAGTTTGACTAGCGCCGAAGACAATGAGCGGTTCTTC.

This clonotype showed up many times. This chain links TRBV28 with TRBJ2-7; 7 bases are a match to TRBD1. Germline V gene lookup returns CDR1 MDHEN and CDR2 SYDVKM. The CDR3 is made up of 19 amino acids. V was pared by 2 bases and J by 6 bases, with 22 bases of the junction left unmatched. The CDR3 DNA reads TGTGCCAGCAGTTTACGCGGACAGGCTGGGGTGGGGGTACGAGGCGAGCAGTACTTC. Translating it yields CASSLRGQAGVGVRGEQYF.

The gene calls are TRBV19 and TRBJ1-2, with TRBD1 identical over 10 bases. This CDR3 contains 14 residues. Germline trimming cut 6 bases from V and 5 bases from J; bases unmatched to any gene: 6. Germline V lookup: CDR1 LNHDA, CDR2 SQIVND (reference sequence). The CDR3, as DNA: TGTGCCAGTAGGAGACAGGGGGCTGGATATGGCTACACCTTC. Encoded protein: CASRRQGAGYGYTF.

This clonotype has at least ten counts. CDR3 nucleotides: TGTGCCAGCAGCTTTTACCCGGAGATAGAGACCCAGTACTTC. It translates to CASSFYPEIETQYF. The gene calls are TRBV5-8 and TRBJ2-5; D is uncertain. The CDR3 length is 14 residues. Trimming took 2 bases from V and 4 from J, leaving 12 bases between them. Germline loops: CDR1 SGHTS, CDR2 YDEGEE.

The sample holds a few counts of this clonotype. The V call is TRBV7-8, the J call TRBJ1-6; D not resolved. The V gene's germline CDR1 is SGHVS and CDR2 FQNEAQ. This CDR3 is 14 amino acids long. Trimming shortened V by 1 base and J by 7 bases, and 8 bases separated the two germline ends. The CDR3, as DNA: TGTGCCAGCAGCTTAGGAGACGGGAATTCACCCCTCCACTTT. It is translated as CASSLGDGNSPLHF.

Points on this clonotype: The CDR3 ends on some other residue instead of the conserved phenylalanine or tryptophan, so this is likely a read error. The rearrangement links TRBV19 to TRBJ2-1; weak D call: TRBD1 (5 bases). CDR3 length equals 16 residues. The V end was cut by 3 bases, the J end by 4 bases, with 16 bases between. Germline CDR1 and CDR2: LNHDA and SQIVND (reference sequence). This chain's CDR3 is CASSMPFRQTYNEQFL. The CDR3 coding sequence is TGTGCCAGTAGTATGCCCTTCCGACAGACTTACAATGAGCAGTTCCTC.